Following are 19 T cell receptor beta chains from one sample sequenced in a study of T cell responses to AZD1222 COVID-19 vaccine. The table came from immunoSEQ multiplex PCR; TCRdb's copy has only in-frame clones and leaves some out. The sample contains approximately 140,000 clones, approximately 92% of which appear only once. The sample in question was peripheral blood, obtained on day 0 of AZD1222 vaccination. The receptors derive from an adult in good health.

The chain couples TRBV27 to TRBJ1-4, with D maybe TRBD1 (5 bases). This CDR3 comprises 19 residues. The germline V and J ends were trimmed by 1 base and 7 bases, with 25 bases remaining between them. Germline V gene data show CDR1 as MNHEY and CDR2 as SMNVEV (reference sequence). CDR3 DNA sequence: TGTGCCAGCAGTTTATTAGGGCGGGGGAAGGACGGTATCGGTGAAAAACTGTTTTTT. This codes for CASSLLGRGKDGIGEKLFF.

With regard to this clone: The junction departs from the called germline gene at one end, perhaps through a read error. V is TRBV6-2 or TRBV6-3 and J is TRBJ2-3; 11 bases fit TRBD2. In germline, CDR1 is MNHEY, CDR2 SVGEGT. CDR3 size: 17 residues. CDR3 amino acids: CASSRGLAGAGTDTQYF. In nucleotides, the CDR3 is TGTGCCAGCAGCCGCGGACTAGCGGGCGCTGGCACTGATACGCAGTATTTT.

This clone was detected only once. This chain joins TRBV4-3 and TRBJ2-1; D gene unclear. Trimming cost V 0 bases and J 4 bases, with 7 bases left between them. Germline lookup yields CDR1 LGHNA and CDR2 YSLEER. CDR3 size: 14 residues. The CDR3 here is CASSQDPEYNEQFF. The CDR3, as DNA: TGCGCCAGCAGCCAAGATCCGGAGTACAATGAGCAGTTCTTC.

The chain links TRBV7-8 to TRBJ1-2; 11 bases map to TRBD1. The CDR3 consists of 16 residues. V was clipped by 3 bases and J by 6 bases; unmatched bases: 9. CDR1 SGHVS and CDR2 FQNEAQ come from the germline V gene. The CDR3 DNA follows: TGTGCCAGCAGCTTCCGGACAGGGGGCAATCGGGATGGCTACACCTTC. Protein sequence: CASSFRTGGNRDGYTF.

The chain carries TRBV15 and TRBJ1-1, with D tentatively TRBD1 (5 bases). The V end was cut by 1 base, the J end by 4 bases, with 10 bases between. There are 14 residues in the CDR3. Germline-derived CDR1 and CDR2 are LNHNV and YYDKDF (reference sequence). CDR3 sequence reads: CATSRVRGGTEAFF. The CDR3 bases are TGTGCCACCAGCAGAGTTCGGGGGGGCACTGAAGCTTTCTTT.

The chain carries TRBV21-1 and TRBJ1-2; the table assigns TRBD1, which was not confirmed against the DNA. TRBV21-1 is noted as a pseudogene. CDR3 length: 14 residues. The CDR3 loop reads CASPYRWVLWGYTF. CDR3 DNA: TGTGCCAGCCCCTACAGGTGGGTGCTTTGGGGCTACACCTTC.

The V gene is TRBV6-5, the J gene TRBJ1-2; unclear D gene. Germline assignment: CDR1 MNHEY and CDR2 SVGAGI. The CDR3 runs to 12 residues. V lost 7 bases and J lost 6, with 12 bases in between. CDR3 protein: CASTNLGDGYTF. The CDR3, as DNA: TGTGCCAGCACCAACTTAGGTGATGGCTACACCTTC.

In DNA form, the CDR3 reads TGTGCCAGCAGCCCGCAATCCTACAATGAGCAGTTCTTC. Translation gives CASSPQSYNEQFF. This chain uses TRBV9 with TRBJ2-1; no reliable D call. The CDR3 covers 13 residues. Germline assignment: CDR1 SGDLS and CDR2 YYNGEE. V shed 4 bases and J shed 1 base, with 6 bases lying between them.

The chain combines TRBV13 with TRBJ2-5, with D perhaps assigned TRBD1 or TRBD2 (6 bases each). The germline V gene has CDR1 PRHDT and CDR2 FYEKMQ (reference sequence). Deletions cut 4 bases from V and 5 bases from J, with 23 bases between. The CDR3 runs to 17 residues. The CDR3 nucleotides are TGTGCCAGCAGCTCCAAGATCGGCAGGGGAGGTTTGGAGACCCAGTACTTC. Residues: CASSSKIGRGGLETQYF.

The V gene is TRBV25-1, the J gene TRBJ1-2; a weak D match, TRBD1 (5 bases). Trimming pared 3 bases from V and 4 bases from J, leaving 6 bases between. The germline gives CDR1 MGHDK, CDR2 SYGVNS. CDR3 length equals 12 residues. The CDR3 DNA sequence: TGTGCCAGCAGTGAGGGGGGCTATGGCTACACCTTC. It is translated as CASSEGGYGYTF.

The chain employs TRBV27 and TRBJ2-1, with D tentatively TRBD2 (6 bases). V was shortened by 5 bases and J by 4 bases, with 18 bases between the two germline ends. There are 16 residues in the CDR3. CDR1 is MNHEY, CDR2 SMNVEV, per germline (reference sequence). The CDR3 DNA reads as TGTGCCAGCAGTGCGGGCCGGCGGGGCCTTTACAATGAGCAGTTCTTC. This encodes CASSAGRRGLYNEQFF.

The chain links TRBV18 to TRBJ1-1; TRBD1 might be the D (5 bases). The CDR3 loop spans 16 amino acids. Germline values: CDR1 KGHSH, CDR2 LQKENI. V dropped 2 bases and J dropped 5 bases, with 18 bases sitting between them. The CDR3 loop reads CASSPKRRLGGTEAFF. The DNA for the CDR3 is TGTGCCAGCTCACCAAAGAGGAGGTTGGGGGGGACTGAAGCTTTCTTT.

This rearrangement joins TRBV6-2 or TRBV6-3 to TRBJ1-2, with 7 nucleotides matching TRBD1. Unmatched junction bases numbered 5, after V lost 2 bases and J lost 5 bases. Germline CDR1 is MNHEY and CDR2 is SVGEGT. CDR3 size: 14 residues. CDR3 coding DNA: TGTGCCAGCAGTTACGAGGGGGCGAGGTATGGCTACACCTTC. It encodes CASSYEGARYGYTF.

The J gene is TRBJ1-1, the V gene TRBV4-1, with D perhaps matching TRBD1 (5 bases). CDR3 length: 15 amino acids. Trimming cost V 6 bases and J 3 bases, with 17 bases left between them. Germline V gives CDR1 MGHRA, CDR2 YSYEKL. The CDR3 is CASRPIGVGDTEAFF. The CDR3 coding sequence is TGCGCCAGCAGGCCCATAGGGGTGGGGGACACTGAAGCTTTCTTT.

The chain couples TRBV6-5 to TRBJ2-7, with 9 nucleotides matching TRBD1. Germline assignment: CDR1 MNHEY and CDR2 SVGAGI. The CDR3 is made up of 14 amino acids. Germline trimming cut 6 bases from V and 5 bases from J; bases unmatched to any gene: 8. The CDR3 protein is CASSLGTGTHEQYF. CDR3 bases: TGTGCCAGCAGCCTCGGGACAGGGACCCACGAGCAGTACTTC.

V is TRBV12-3 or TRBV12-4 and J is TRBJ2-3; D gene uncertain. Trimming removed 6 bases from V and 2 bases from J, with 9 bases in between. The CDR3 extends over 13 amino acids. CDR3 DNA sequence: TGTGCCAGCAGCCCCTCGTCCACAGATACGCAGTATTTT. It codes for CASSPSSTDTQYF.

The chain employs TRBV5-4 and TRBJ2-7; D remains unclear. The germline gives CDR1 SGHNT, CDR2 YYREEE (reference sequence). This CDR3 spans 15 amino acids. V gave up 0 bases and J gave up 2 bases, with 12 bases separating them. The CDR3 loop is CASSLDRTAAYEQYF. The CDR3, as DNA: TGTGCCAGCAGCTTGGATCGAACGGCCGCCTACGAGCAGTACTTC.

The genes are TRBV18 and TRBJ2-2; D is possibly TRBD2 (6 bases). This CDR3 is built from 16 residues. With 2 bases removed from V and 4 bases from J, the gap between germline ends came to 14 bases. CDR1 is KGHSH and CDR2 is LQKENI in the germline V gene. CDR3 DNA sequence: TGTGCCAGCTCACCAATTCGCCTAGCGTCCACCGGGGAGCTGTTTTTT. It translates to CASSPIRLASTGELFF.

This chain uses TRBV6-5 with TRBJ1-6, with 8 bases identical to TRBD1. The germline CDR1 and CDR2 sequences are MNHEY and SVGAGI. With V trimmed by 4 bases and J by 10 bases, 6 bases remained unmatched. The CDR3 contains 14 residues. CDR3: CASSFRGRTSPLHF. The CDR3 DNA follows: TGTGCCAGCAGTTTCAGGGGGCGTACCTCACCCCTCCACTTT.